A selection of T cell receptor beta chains follows, all from one sample in a study of T cell responses to AZD1222 COVID-19 vaccine. The method was immunoSEQ multiplex PCR; TCRdb's version includes in-frame clones alone and lacks a portion of them. The table lists 140,000 to 150,000 clones, 82% of them singletons. Here the sequenced sample was peripheral blood, taken on day 0 of MenACWY control vaccination. The source is an adult in good health. Both conserved end residues are part of each CDR3. Clone size is stated in some rows and not others, as once, few, many or a class when expanded.

abundance	v_gene	j_gene	CDR3aa
.	TRBV6-5	TRBJ1-1	CASSYEFLNTEAFF
.	TRBV7-3	TRBJ2-1	CASSLVSGRTYNEQFF
.	TRBV2	TRBJ1-3	CASNGGNTIYF
.	TRBV10-2	TRBJ1-2	CASSLTGYEGYTF
.	TRBV3-1/TRBV3-2	TRBJ2-2	CASSQVAGGNTGELFF
.	TRBV4-2	TRBJ1-4	CASSIQTGFTEKLFF
.	TRBV4-1	TRBJ1-2	CASSQLMGSYYGYTF
.	TRBV7-7	TRBJ2-1	CASSLAGEGNEQFF
.	TRBV6-5	TRBJ1-6	CASSPRDSANSPLHF
.	TRBV6-5	TRBJ1-1	CASRDDSEAFF
.	TRBV19	TRBJ2-6	CASSPRGGSGANVLTF
.	TRBV5-4	TRBJ2-3	CASSEPVTGGSTDTQYF
once	TRBV5-1	TRBJ1-6	CASSLGLNSPLHF
.	TRBV3-1/TRBV3-2	TRBJ2-5	CASSQVRVAGIKETQYF
.	TRBV27	TRBJ1-1	CASSTGTEYTEAFF
.	TRBV3-1/TRBV3-2	TRBJ2-7	CATGHSYEQYF
.	TRBV13	TRBJ1-4	CASSLSWGQGARTNEKLFF